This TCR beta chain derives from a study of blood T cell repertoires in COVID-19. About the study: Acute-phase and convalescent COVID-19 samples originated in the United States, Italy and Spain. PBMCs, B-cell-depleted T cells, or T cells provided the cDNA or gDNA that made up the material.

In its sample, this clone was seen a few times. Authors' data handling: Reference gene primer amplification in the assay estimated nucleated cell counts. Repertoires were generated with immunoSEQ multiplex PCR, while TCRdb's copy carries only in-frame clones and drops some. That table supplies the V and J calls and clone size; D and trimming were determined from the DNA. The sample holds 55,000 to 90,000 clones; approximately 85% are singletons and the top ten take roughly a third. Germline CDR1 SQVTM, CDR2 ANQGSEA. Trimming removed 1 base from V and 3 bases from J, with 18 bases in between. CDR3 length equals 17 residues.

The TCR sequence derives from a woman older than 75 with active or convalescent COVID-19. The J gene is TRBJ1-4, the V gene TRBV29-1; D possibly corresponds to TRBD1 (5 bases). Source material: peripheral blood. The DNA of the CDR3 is TGCAGCGTTGAAGGCTGGGGGGGGACTGGAGCTAATGAAAAACTGTTTTTT. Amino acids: CSVEGWGGTGANEKLFF.